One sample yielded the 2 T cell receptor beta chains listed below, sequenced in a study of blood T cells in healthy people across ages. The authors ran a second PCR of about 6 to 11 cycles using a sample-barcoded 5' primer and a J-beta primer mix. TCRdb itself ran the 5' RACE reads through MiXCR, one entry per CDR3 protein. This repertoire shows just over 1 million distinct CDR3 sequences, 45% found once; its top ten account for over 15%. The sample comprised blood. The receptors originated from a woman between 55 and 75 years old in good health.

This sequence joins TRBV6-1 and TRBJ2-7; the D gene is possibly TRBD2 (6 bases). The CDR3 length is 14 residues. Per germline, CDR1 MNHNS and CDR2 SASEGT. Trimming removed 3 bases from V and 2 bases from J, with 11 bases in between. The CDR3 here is CASSEPGSPYEQYF. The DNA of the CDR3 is TGTGCCAGCAGTGAGCCCGGGAGTCCCTACGAGCAGTACTTC.

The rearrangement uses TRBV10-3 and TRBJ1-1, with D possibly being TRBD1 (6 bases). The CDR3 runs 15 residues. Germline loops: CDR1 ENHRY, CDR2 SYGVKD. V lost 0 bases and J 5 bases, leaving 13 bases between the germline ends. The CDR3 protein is CAISESSQGQTEAFF. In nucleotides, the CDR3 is TGTGCCATCAGTGAGTCGAGTCAGGGGCAGACTGAAGCTTTCTTT.